This record covers a single T cell receptor beta chain. The CDR3 spans 13 residues. Trimming stripped 1 base from V and 2 bases from J, with 5 bases between. The germline CDR1 and CDR2 sequences are SGHAT and FQDESV (reference sequence). This record comes from a study of blood T cell repertoires in COVID-19. As for the study in general: COVID-19 samples collected from the United States, Italy and Spain covered acute and convalescent phases.

In the original workflow: Estimates of nucleated cell counts were drawn from the amplification of reference gene primers. Generated by immunoSEQ multiplex PCR, the TCRdb table keeps only in-frame clones and is missing some. That table is the source of V, J and clone size, and D and trimming were worked out from the DNA. The sample shows 330,000 or so clones, about 88% of them seen only once. The chain recombines TRBV11-1 with TRBJ2-5; no clear D. The receptor's source is a woman under 40 who had been exposed to COVID-19. The specimen was PBMCs or T cells enriched from blood (not recorded which). The CDR3 nucleotides are TGTGCCAGCAGCTTAGACGAGCAAGAGACCCAGTACTTC. Protein sequence: CASSLDEQETQYF.